Detailed here is one TCR beta chain. Mismatch with germline at one junction end may stem from a read error. CDR3 length equals 13 residues. Germline CDR1 reads LGHDT; CDR2 reads YNNKEL (reference sequence). Original analysis: By means of reference gene primer amplification, nucleated cell counts were estimated. Profiled with immunoSEQ multiplex PCR; TCRdb holds only in-frame clones, not every one. V and J calls and clone size come straight from that table; D and trimming were deduced from the DNA. The table shows just over 35,000 clones, with about 81% occurring only once. This sample is drawn from a study of blood T cell repertoires in COVID-19. Study at large: There were acute and convalescent COVID-19 samples, and they came from the United States, Italy and Spain. Nucleic acid was either cDNA or gDNA, and it came from T cells, B-cell-depleted T cells, or PBMCs.

The genes are TRBV3-1 (or the pseudogene TRBV3-2) and TRBJ2-7; 11 positions agree with TRBD2. The clonotype originates from a human donor in a cohort sampled during active or convalescent COVID-19. The donor label of this sample is uncertain. Material: peripheral blood. The CDR3 here is CASSQPPSGRPNF. The CDR3 DNA is TGTGCCAGCAGCCAACCCCCTAGCGGGAGGCCCAATTTC.